This entry lists 23 T cell receptor beta chains sequenced from one sample in a study of cytomegalovirus exposure and HLA in healthy donors. The protocol was immunoSEQ multiplex PCR, while the TCRdb copy is restricted to in-frame clones and leaves out a portion. Of more than 300,000 clones in the sample, 86% were seen once. The sample was PBMCs. Receptors originate from a woman aged 18-35 years in good health and CMV-seronegative.

This chain uses TRBV5-5 with TRBJ2-3, with TRBD2 identical over 13 bases. CDR1 and CDR2 (germline): SGHKS, YYEKEE (reference sequence). Losses at the gene ends were 4 bases for V and 2 bases for J; bases not matched to a gene: 4. The CDR3 is made up of 16 amino acids. The CDR3 region is CASSRTSGGITDTQYF. DNA of the CDR3: TGTGCCAGCAGCCGGACTAGCGGGGGTATCACAGATACGCAGTATTTT.

The DNA of the CDR3 is TGTGCCAGCAGCCAACAATTGACAGGTACTGCGTACGAGCAGTACTTC. Protein sequence: CASSQQLTGTAYEQYF. J is TRBJ2-7 and V is TRBV9; tentatively, D is TRBD1 (6 bases). The ends were cut back, 4 bases at V and 4 bases at J, with 21 bases in the middle. Germline V gene data show CDR1 as SGDLS and CDR2 as YYNGEE. The length of the CDR3 is 16 residues.

The chain uses TRBV6-5 and TRBJ1-5; possible D gene TRBD1, 6 bases. CDR3 length equals 15 residues. Deletions cut 6 bases from V and 2 bases from J, with 14 bases between. Germline CDR1 is MNHEY and CDR2 is SVGAGI. The CDR3 region has the DNA TGTGCCAGCAGACAAACAGGGTTCGGCAATCAGCCCCAGCATTTT. This translates into CASRQTGFGNQPQHF.

The chain is built from TRBV5-1 and TRBJ2-3; a possible D gene is TRBD1 (6 bases). The CDR3 totals 18 residues. V was trimmed by 0 bases and J by 2 bases, leaving 19 bases between them. Germline-derived CDR1 and CDR2 are SGHRS and YFSETQ. Here the CDR3 reads CASSLEFLGQRNTDTQYF. The CDR3 DNA reads as TGCGCCAGCAGCTTGGAGTTTTTGGGACAAAGAAACACAGATACGCAGTATTTT.

Comments on this clone: The sample has other DNA sequences that encode this CDR3 too. The chain couples TRBV7-9 to TRBJ2-5, with D maybe TRBD2 (6 bases). From germline, CDR1 is SEHNR and CDR2 FQNEAQ (reference sequence). Deletions cut 1 base from V and 4 bases from J, with 10 bases between. The CDR3 has 14 residues. The CDR3 coding sequence is TGTGCCAGCAGCTTAGGGGGCGGGGCAGAGACCCAGTACTTC. Its protein is CASSLGGGAETQYF.

This clone was found a few times. The chain combines TRBV28 with TRBJ1-4; no definite D call. The germline V and J ends were trimmed by 7 bases and 3 bases, with 12 bases remaining between them. CDR3 size: 14 residues. The germline CDR1 and CDR2 sequences are MDHEN and SYDVKM. The CDR3 DNA follows: TGTGCCAGCATGTATCCGGGATCTAATGAAAAACTGTTTTTT. It yields the protein CASMYPGSNEKLFF.

The chain has TRBV10-3 and TRBJ1-1; 7 bases align to TRBD1. Germline loops: CDR1 ENHRY, CDR2 SYGVKD. The CDR3 sequence is 15 residues long. V lost 2 bases and J lost 1; bases outside the gene matches: 4. The CDR3 loop reads CAISERDSENTEAFF. In DNA, the CDR3 is TGTGCCATCAGTGAGCGGGACAGCGAGAACACTGAAGCTTTCTTT.

DNA of the CDR3: TGTGCCTGTAGGCCTGGGACGTTAAACAGGGGGCCCCGTGCAACTAATGAAAAACTGTTTTTT. Amino acid sequence: CACRPGTLNRGPRATNEKLFF. V usage is TRBV30 and J usage is TRBJ1-4; 9 nucleotides match TRBD1. The ends lost 6 bases at V and 0 bases at J; junction bases unmatched: 23. The CDR3 contains 21 residues. The germline CDR1 and CDR2 sequences are GTSNPN and SVGIG (reference sequence).

This clone was detected only a few times. The chain has TRBV7-6 and TRBJ2-7, with a possible D match to TRBD1 (5 bases). The V end lost 5 bases, the J end lost 6 bases, and 17 bases lay between the germline ends. Germline CDR1 reads SGHVS; CDR2 reads FNYEAQ. The CDR3 spans 14 residues. The CDR3 DNA reads TGTGCCAGCAGCCTGAACCGACAGACCGGCGAGCAGTACTTC. Amino acids: CASSLNRQTGEQYF.

CDR3 region: CASNDRFTGGSGLAPHF. CDR3 sequence (DNA): TGTGCCAGTAACGATCGTTTTACCGGGGGTTCGGGGCTAGCGCCCCATTTT. The chain employs TRBV19 and TRBJ1-5, with D possibly TRBD1 on 5 matching bases. The CDR3 runs 17 residues. Germline CDR1 reads LNHDA; CDR2 reads SQIVND (reference sequence). V was shortened by 7 bases and J by 16 bases, with 35 bases between the two germline ends.

The CDR3 region has the DNA TGTGCCAGCGACGAGACAGCTGGAAACACCATATATTTT. Translating it yields CASDETAGNTIYF. This chain joins TRBV5-6 and TRBJ1-3; perhaps TRBD1 as D (5 bases). V lost 7 bases, J lost 2 bases, and 10 bases lay in between. The CDR3 sequence is 13 residues long. Germline V gene lookup returns CDR1 SGHDT and CDR2 YYEEEE.

CDR3 amino acids: CASSTPGEGPQFF. In DNA, the CDR3 is TGTGCCAGCAGCACCCCGGGGGAGGGGCCGCAGTTCTTC. The genes are TRBV27 and TRBJ2-1, with TRBD2 matching 7 bases. This CDR3 is built from 13 residues. The V segment lost 6 bases and the J segment 12 bases; nucleotides outside the gene matches: 11. Germline lookup yields CDR1 MNHEY and CDR2 SMNVEV (reference sequence).

The chain links TRBV6-5 to TRBJ2-3, with D unresolved. Trimming removed 8 bases at V and 0 bases at J, with 15 bases between. This CDR3 has 15 residues. The germline V gene has CDR1 MNHEY and CDR2 SVGAGI. As DNA, the CDR3 is TGTGCCAGCGGCGCCGACTTCTACAGCACAGATACGCAGTATTTT. Translating gives CASGADFYSTDTQYF.

V usage is TRBV27 and J usage is TRBJ2-1; D is ambiguous. Germline assignment: CDR1 MNHEY and CDR2 SMNVEV (reference sequence). V was cut by 3 bases and J by 4 bases, with 10 bases left in between. The CDR3 contains 14 residues. The CDR3 spells CASSLSTQYNEQFF. The CDR3 nucleotides read TGTGCCAGCAGTTTGTCGACTCAGTACAATGAGCAGTTCTTC.

This clone has a single count. CDR3 in DNA: TGTGCCAGCAGCTCAAGGGGGTCCCAGTACTTC. Amino acids: CASSSRGSQYF. This chain joins TRBV7-2 and TRBJ2-5; D may be TRBD1 (6 bases). Looked up from germline, CDR1 is SGHTA and CDR2 is FQGNSA. The CDR3 length is 11 residues. V was cut by 4 bases and J by 9 bases, with 9 bases left in between.

This chain connects TRBV7-6 to TRBJ2-3; a possible D gene is TRBD2 (6 bases). Germline loops: CDR1 SGHVS, CDR2 FNYEAQ. This CDR3 region has 16 residues. Trimming left V 3 bases short and J 7 bases short, with 20 bases between. In nucleotides, the CDR3 is TGTGCCAGCAGCTTGGGGGGAGGACTTGAGGTGAATACGCAGTATTTT. This gives the protein CASSLGGGLEVNTQYF.

V usage is TRBV27 and J usage is TRBJ2-7; a possible D gene is TRBD2 (5 bases). The CDR3 spans 16 residues. V dropped 0 bases and J dropped 4 bases, with 16 bases sitting between them. CDR1 and CDR2 from the germline V gene are MNHEY and SMNVEV (reference sequence). The CDR3: CASSLSPNGDEYEQYF. CDR3 coding DNA: TGTGCCAGCAGTTTATCTCCCAACGGGGATGAGTACGAGCAGTACTTC.

This chain connects TRBV4-1 to TRBJ2-3; 7 positions match TRBD2. Germline V gives CDR1 MGHRA, CDR2 YSYEKL. J lost 4 bases, V lost 1 base, and 5 bases had no gene match. The CDR3 is 15 residues long. The CDR3 is CASSQGLAGADTQYF. The CDR3 DNA sequence: TGCGCCAGCAGCCAAGGTCTCGCGGGGGCAGATACGCAGTATTTT.

This sequence joins TRBV5-4 and TRBJ2-7; 7 bases are a match to TRBD1. Germline V lookup: CDR1 SGHNT, CDR2 YYREEE (reference sequence). V shed 8 bases and J 0 bases; nucleotides not matched to a gene: 14. CDR3 length: 16 residues. The DNA for the CDR3 is TGTGCCAGAACCCGGGACAGCCTCCCGGACTCCTACGAGCAGTACTTC. It encodes CARTRDSLPDSYEQYF.

Of note for this clone: A much larger clone is a single base away; this may be a read error. The chain joins TRBV7-9 to TRBJ2-2; 7 bases map to TRBD1. The germline V gene has CDR1 SEHNR and CDR2 FQNEAQ (reference sequence). CDR3 size: 14 residues. The junction had 1 base not matched to a gene; V was cut back by 5 bases and J by 1 base. The CDR3 bases are TGTGCCAGCAGCCGACAGGGGAACACCGGGGAGCTGTTTTTT. Residues: CASSRQGNTGELFF.

The gene calls are TRBV6-1 and TRBJ2-7; D possibly corresponds to TRBD2 (5 bases). V lost 2 bases and J 1 base, leaving 9 bases between the germline ends. This CDR3 comprises 14 residues. From germline, CDR1 is MNHNS and CDR2 SASEGT. DNA for the CDR3: TGTGCCAGCAGTGAAAGGACTGGTTCCTACGAGCAGTACTTC. Its protein is CASSERTGSYEQYF.

The chain joins TRBV7-3 to TRBJ2-1; weak D call: TRBD1 (7 bases). The CDR3 spans 16 residues. Trimming took 5 bases from V and 7 from J, leaving 21 bases between them. Germline-derived CDR1 and CDR2 are SGHTA and FQGTGA. CDR3 sequence: CASSPETGRPMNEQFF. CDR3 in DNA: TGTGCCAGCAGCCCCGAGACAGGGAGGCCTATGAATGAGCAGTTCTTC.

The V call is TRBV7-8, the J call TRBJ2-2; D not resolved. There are 14 residues in the CDR3. V was cut by 2 bases and J by 6 bases, with 10 bases left in between. Germline V gene sequence: CDR1 SGHVS, CDR2 FQNEAQ. The CDR3 DNA reads TGTGCCAGCAGCTTAATGAGCTCCCCCGGGGAGCTGTTTTTT. Protein: CASSLMSSPGELFF.